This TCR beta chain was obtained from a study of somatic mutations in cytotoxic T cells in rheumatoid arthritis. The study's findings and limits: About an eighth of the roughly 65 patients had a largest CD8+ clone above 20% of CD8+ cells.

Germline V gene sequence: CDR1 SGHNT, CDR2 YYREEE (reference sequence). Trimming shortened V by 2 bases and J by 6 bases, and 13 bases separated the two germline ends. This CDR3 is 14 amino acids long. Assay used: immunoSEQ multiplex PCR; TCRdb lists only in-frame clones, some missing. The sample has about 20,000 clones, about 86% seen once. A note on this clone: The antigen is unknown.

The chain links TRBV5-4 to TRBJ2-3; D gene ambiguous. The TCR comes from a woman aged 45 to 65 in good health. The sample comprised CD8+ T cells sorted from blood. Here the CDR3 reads CASSFGVFRDTQYF. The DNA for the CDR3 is TGTGCCAGCAGCTTCGGTGTCTTTAGGGATACGCAGTATTTT.